Each of the 10 T cell receptor beta chains below was sequenced from the same sample in a study of blood T cell repertoires in COVID-19. Clones were sequenced by immunoSEQ multiplex PCR, and TCRdb holds only the in-frame ones, with some missing. The top ten hold less than 3.5% of the sample, which has approximately 200,000 clones, approximately 90% seen once. Input material: peripheral blood. Every receptor here comes from a man younger than 40 with COVID-19, enrolled during active disease.

The rearrangement uses TRBV10-1 and TRBJ2-7, with 7 bases that match TRBD2. Germline loops: CDR1 WNHNN, CDR2 SYGVQD (reference sequence). With 6 bases clipped from V and 3 bases from J, the junction kept 8 bases outside the gene matches. This CDR3 is 14 amino acids long. CDR3 in amino acids: CASSGSGIFYEQYF. CDR3 sequence (DNA): TGCGCCAGCAGCGGGAGCGGGATATTCTACGAGCAGTACTTC.

The chain employs TRBV21-1 and TRBJ1-1; the table calls TRBD1, which could not be checked here. TRBV21-1 counts as a pseudogene. There are 19 residues in the CDR3. DNA for the CDR3: TGTGCCAGCAGCAAAGCGGGGACCTCGACGGGACAGGAGAACACTGAAGCTTTCTTT. Amino acid sequence: CASSKAGTSTGQENTEAFF.

This chain links TRBV19 with TRBJ1-6, with 8 bases identical to TRBD1. The germline CDR1 and CDR2 sequences are LNHDA and SQIVND (reference sequence). V was pared by 4 bases and J by 7 bases, with 12 bases of the junction left unmatched. The CDR3 is 17 amino acids. CDR3 protein: CASSTQGQGARNSPLHF. DNA of the CDR3: TGTGCCAGTAGTACACAAGGGCAGGGGGCAAGGAATTCACCCCTCCACTTT.

The CDR3 sequence is CASSNLDRNTGELFF. CDR3 DNA: TGTGCCAGCAGCAACTTAGATCGGAACACCGGGGAGCTGTTTTTT. The chain carries TRBV28 and TRBJ2-2; D unresolved. Germline CDR1 and CDR2: MDHEN and SYDVKM. The CDR3 covers 15 residues. The V end was cut by 6 bases, the J end by 1 base, with 12 bases between.

This rearrangement joins TRBV5-1 to TRBJ2-2, with 9 bases fitting TRBD2. From germline, CDR1 is SGHRS and CDR2 YFSETQ. The CDR3 loop spans 18 amino acids. V lost 0 bases, J lost 7 bases, and 13 bases stayed unmatched. The CDR3 sequence: CASSLALGLAVRSGELFF. CDR3 in DNA: TGCGCCAGCAGCTTGGCCTTGGGACTAGCAGTTAGGAGCGGGGAGCTGTTTTTT.

V and J are TRBV3-1 (or the pseudogene TRBV3-2) and TRBJ2-5; the match to TRBD2 covers 10 bases. The CDR3 is 15 amino acids. Trimming at V came to 3 bases and at J to 3 bases, leaving 4 bases not matched to a gene. Germline V lookup: CDR1 LGHDT, CDR2 YNNKEL (reference sequence). CDR3 in DNA: TGTGCCAGCAGCCAGTGGCTAGCGGGGGAAGAGACCCAGTACTTC. Encoded protein: CASSQWLAGEETQYF.

The chain has TRBV19 and TRBJ2-1, with a possible D match to TRBD2 (6 bases). The CDR3 is 17 residues long. Germline V CDR1 and CDR2: LNHDA, SQIVND (reference sequence). Trimming cost V 3 bases and J 0 bases, with 15 bases left between them. In nucleotides, the CDR3 is TGTGCCAGTAGTATCTCTATTGTGCGGGGCTCCTACAATGAGCAGTTCTTC. It translates to CASSISIVRGSYNEQFF.

The chain combines TRBV18 with TRBJ2-7; 8 bases map to TRBD1. CDR1 KGHSH and CDR2 LQKENI come from the germline V gene. CDR3 length equals 14 residues. V lost 3 bases and J lost 4; bases outside the gene matches: 5. The CDR3 bases are TGTGCCAGCTCACCGGACAGGGTCACTTACGAGCAGTACTTC. It yields the protein CASSPDRVTYEQYF.

This chain connects TRBV27 to TRBJ1-3, with D uncertain. CDR3 length: 15 amino acids. CDR1 and CDR2 from the germline V gene are MNHEY and SMNVEV (reference sequence). V was shortened by 6 bases and J by 0 bases, with 12 bases between the two germline ends. This CDR3 is CASSRSGLSGNTIYF. The CDR3 nucleotides are TGTGCCAGCAGCCGCAGCGGTCTCTCTGGAAACACCATATATTTT.

About this clone: The sample carries other DNA sequences with the same CDR3. J is TRBJ1-1 and V is TRBV4-3, with D possibly TRBD1 on 6 matching bases. Trimming took off 0 bases at V and 5 bases at J, with 7 bases between the two ends. The germline V gene has CDR1 LGHNA and CDR2 YSLEER. The CDR3 is 13 amino acids. The CDR3: CASSQDRGTEAFF. CDR3 coding DNA: TGCGCCAGCAGCCAAGATAGGGGGACTGAAGCTTTCTTT.